Following are 21 T cell receptor beta chains from one sample sequenced in a study of T-cell memory formation after mild COVID-19. TCRdb re-analysed the 5' RACE reads in MiXCR, keeping a single row per CDR3 protein. The sample has approximately 50,000 distinct CDR3 sequences, 9.3% seen once. The sample comprised PBMCs or a T cell subset sorted from them (not recorded which). Source of these receptors: an adult woman who had mild COVID-19 (a few samples of this study predate the infection). Cell type and time point are not known.

This clonotype was counted many times. This chain links TRBV12-3 or TRBV12-4 with TRBJ2-1; tentative D call: TRBD2 (5 bases). The CDR3 contains 15 residues. V lost 3 bases, J lost 6 bases, and 15 bases lay in between. As DNA, the CDR3 is TGTGCCAGCAGTTTTTCGGGAAATCGTGGCAATGAGCAGTTCTTC. It codes for CASSFSGNRGNEQFF.

The chain couples TRBV6-5 to TRBJ2-1; TRBD1 aligns across 8 bases. Germline values: CDR1 MNHEY, CDR2 SVGAGI. The CDR3 is 16 residues long. Unmatched junction bases numbered 8, after V lost 2 bases and J lost 5 bases. CDR3 in DNA: TGTGCCAGCAGTTACGCCCCCGGGACAGGCGACAATGAGCAGTTCTTC. It encodes CASSYAPGTGDNEQFF.

The chain couples TRBV29-1 to TRBJ2-4; no firm D call. Between the trimmed V and J ends, which lost 4 bases and 0 bases, there was a span of 7 bases. This CDR3 has 13 residues. Germline V gene lookup returns CDR1 SQVTM and CDR2 ANQGSEA. CDR3 sequence: CSVGVVAKNIQYF. The CDR3 bases are TGCAGCGTTGGGGTTGTAGCCAAAAACATTCAGTACTTC.

The table lists this clonotype with a few counts. The CDR3 nucleotides are TGCGCCAGCAGCCCCGGGGAACTTCTCACCGGGGAGCTGTTTTTT. Residues: CASSPGELLTGELFF. The chain links TRBV4-1 to TRBJ2-2; possible D gene TRBD2, 5 bases. Germline V CDR1 and CDR2: MGHRA, YSYEKL. The CDR3 is made up of 15 amino acids. Trimming left V 4 bases short and J 4 bases short, with 13 bases between.

This sequence joins TRBV19 and TRBJ1-1, with TRBD1 as a possible D gene (5 bases). Germline values: CDR1 LNHDA, CDR2 SQIVND (reference sequence). V was trimmed by 1 base and J by 0 bases, leaving 9 bases between them. The CDR3 is 15 residues long. CDR3 in DNA: TGTGCCAGTAGTATAGTGGGGGTCATGAACACTGAAGCTTTCTTT. Its protein is CASSIVGVMNTEAFF. The full variable domain, its missing parts supplied by reference TRBV19 and TRBJ1-1, is DGGITQSPKYLFRKEGQNVTLSCEQNLNHDAMYWYRQDPGQGLRLIYYSQIVNDFQKGDIAEGYSVSREKKESFPLTVTSAQKNPTAFYLCASSIVGVMNTEAFFGQGTRLTVV.

The V and J genes are TRBV2 and TRBJ1-1; D is possibly TRBD1 (6 bases). The CDR3 sequence is 15 residues long. Trimming shortened V by 7 bases and J by 0 bases, and 15 bases separated the two germline ends. The germline CDR1 and CDR2 sequences are SNHLY and FYNNEI. The CDR3 coding sequence is TGTGCCAGCACCTCAGACCAGGGGCTGAACACTGAAGCTTTCTTT. Protein: CASTSDQGLNTEAFF.

The V gene is TRBV24-1, the J gene TRBJ1-2, with a possible D match to TRBD1 (6 bases). In germline, CDR1 is KGHDR, CDR2 SFDVKD. The ends were cut back, 5 bases at V and 7 bases at J, with 19 bases in the middle. The CDR3 totals 15 residues. CDR3 region: CATSGPGQGVGGYTF. The CDR3 nucleotides read TGTGCCACCAGTGGTCCGGGACAAGGAGTCGGTGGCTACACCTTC.

In this sample, this clonotype turned up many times. The genes are TRBV7-9 and TRBJ2-6, with D uncertain. Germline CDR1 SEHNR, CDR2 FQNEAQ (reference sequence). Trimming pared 0 bases from V and 1 base from J, leaving 13 bases between. This CDR3 region has 18 residues. CDR3 sequence: CASSLALGSFSGANVLTF. The CDR3 DNA is TGTGCCAGCAGCTTAGCTCTGGGCAGTTTTTCTGGGGCCAACGTCCTGACTTTC.

This clonotype was recorded a few times. The rearrangement joins TRBV11-3 to TRBJ1-1; no reliable D call. The ends were cut back, 3 bases at V and 11 bases at J, with 19 bases in the middle. The CDR3 has 14 amino acids. In germline, CDR1 is SGHNT, CDR2 YENEEA. The CDR3 loop is CASSFSFLTWEAFF. The CDR3, as DNA: TGTGCCAGCAGCTTCTCCTTTCTGACATGGGAGGCTTTCTTT.

This clonotype was counted a few times. The chain combines TRBV6-1 with TRBJ2-6; no firm D call. This CDR3 region has 14 residues. The V gene lost 7 bases and the J gene lost 0 bases, with 7 bases spanning the gap. Germline loops: CDR1 MNHNS, CDR2 SASEGT. The CDR3 region is CASTWISGANVLTF. For the CDR3, the DNA is TGTGCCAGCACATGGATCTCTGGGGCCAACGTCCTGACTTTC.

A few counts support this clonotype. For the CDR3, the DNA is TGTGCCAGCAGGTCGCCGGGACAGGTCACCGGGGAGCTGTTTTTT. Its protein product is CASRSPGQVTGELFF. The chain has TRBV12-3 or TRBV12-4 and TRBJ2-2; 8 bases map to TRBD1. This CDR3 is built from 15 residues. V trimming: 6 bases; J trimming: 4 bases; junction bases outside the gene matches: 7.

Ten or more counts support this clonotype. The J gene is TRBJ2-6, the V gene TRBV4-1; 8 nucleotides line up with TRBD2. CDR1 is MGHRA and CDR2 is YSYEKL in the germline V gene. With 1 base clipped from V and 0 bases from J, the junction kept 2 bases outside the gene matches. The CDR3 is 17 residues long. Written as DNA, the CDR3 is TGCGCCAGCAGCCAAGGCGGGGGGCCCTCTGGGGCCAACGTCCTGACTTTC. Translation gives CASSQGGGPSGANVLTF.

A few counts support this clonotype. The chain uses TRBV9 and TRBJ1-2, with TRBD1 identical over 9 bases. The CDR3 has 16 amino acids. CDR1 and CDR2 from the germline V gene are SGDLS and YYNGEE. V lost 0 bases, J lost 5 bases, and 8 bases stayed unmatched. The CDR3 here is CASSVAGTGLGYGYTF. The CDR3 region has the DNA TGTGCCAGCAGCGTAGCCGGGACAGGGCTGGGGTATGGCTACACCTTC.

This clonotype has a count of ten or more. The chain uses TRBV7-3 and TRBJ2-2, with 7 bases lining up with TRBD1. This CDR3 spans 15 amino acids. The V and J ends lost 6 bases and 4 bases, in that order; junction bases with no gene match: 8. In germline, CDR1 is SGHTA, CDR2 FQGTGA. CDR3 DNA: TGTGCCAGCAGGGCCGGTTCAGGGGGCACCGGGGAGCTGTTTTTT. It codes for CASRAGSGGTGELFF.

The gene calls are TRBV14 and TRBJ2-7, with 9 bases lining up with TRBD2. With V trimmed by 4 bases and J by 1 base, 8 bases remained unmatched. The CDR3 covers 16 residues. Germline loops: CDR1 SGHDN, CDR2 FVKESK. Written as DNA, the CDR3 is TGTGCCAGCAGCCCACTCGGGACTAGCAGGTCCTACGAGCAGTACTTC. This translates into CASSPLGTSRSYEQYF.

This chain uses TRBV2 with TRBJ2-3; no clear D. V was trimmed by 2 bases and J by 5 bases, leaving 2 bases between them. Germline V gene sequence: CDR1 SNHLY, CDR2 FYNNEI. The CDR3 has 11 amino acids. CDR3 nucleotide sequence: TGTGCCAGCAGTGAACAAGATACGCAGTATTTT. It encodes CASSEQDTQYF.

The table lists this clonotype with a few counts. The chain carries TRBV7-2 and TRBJ2-5; D not resolved. CDR1 is SGHTA and CDR2 is FQGNSA in the germline V gene. Trimming stripped 5 bases from V and 7 bases from J, with 17 bases between. The CDR3 totals 14 residues. DNA of the CDR3: TGTGCCAGCAGCCCGAACGGGCCATTCGGGACCCAGTACTTC. Its translation: CASSPNGPFGTQYF.

This clonotype was observed a handful of times. The V gene is TRBV20-1, the J gene TRBJ2-1; no reliable D call. This CDR3 spans 13 amino acids. Deletions cut 3 bases from V and 4 bases from J, with 10 bases between. The germline gives CDR1 DFQATT, CDR2 SNEGSKA (reference sequence). In nucleotides, the CDR3 is TGCAGTGCTAGTGCTAGGCCATACAATGAGCAGTTCTTC. Amino acids: CSASARPYNEQFF.

This clonotype was observed at least ten times. This chain uses TRBV4-2 with TRBJ2-3; TRBD2 aligns across 8 bases. This CDR3 spans 16 amino acids. Germline-derived CDR1 and CDR2 are LGHNA and YNFKEQ. V lost 4 bases to trimming and J lost 2 bases; unmatched junction nucleotides: 8. CDR3: CASSRSGAENTDTQYF. The DNA for the CDR3 is TGTGCCAGCAGCCGTAGCGGGGCAGAGAACACAGATACGCAGTATTTT.

This clonotype showed up just a few times. V gene TRBV6-5 combines with J gene TRBJ2-3, with D unclear. The V gene lost 5 bases and the J gene lost 5 bases, with 5 bases spanning the gap. Germline CDR1 reads MNHEY; CDR2 reads SVGAGI. The CDR3 loop spans 11 amino acids. The CDR3 DNA sequence: TGTGCCAGCAGTCAAGGAGATACGCAGTATTTT. Residues: CASSQGDTQYF.

This chain links TRBV3-1 with TRBJ1-4, with D unclear. V was shortened by 0 bases and J by 0 bases, with 14 bases between the two germline ends. The CDR3 has 18 residues. Germline V gene sequence: CDR1 LGHDT, CDR2 YNNKEL (reference sequence). The CDR3 protein is CASSQDPPRGTTNEKLFF. CDR3 nucleotide sequence: TGTGCCAGCAGCCAAGATCCACCCCGCGGGACAACTAATGAAAAACTGTTTTTT.